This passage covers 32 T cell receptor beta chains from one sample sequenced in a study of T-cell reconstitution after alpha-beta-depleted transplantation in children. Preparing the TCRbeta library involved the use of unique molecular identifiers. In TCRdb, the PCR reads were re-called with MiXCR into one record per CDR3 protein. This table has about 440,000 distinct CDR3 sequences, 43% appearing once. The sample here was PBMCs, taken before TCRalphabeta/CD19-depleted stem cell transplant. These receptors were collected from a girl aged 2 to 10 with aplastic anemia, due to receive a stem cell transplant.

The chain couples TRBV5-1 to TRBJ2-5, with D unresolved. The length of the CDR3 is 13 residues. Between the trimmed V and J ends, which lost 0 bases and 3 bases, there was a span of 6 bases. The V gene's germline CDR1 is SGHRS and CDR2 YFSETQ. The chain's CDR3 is CASSLAAKETQYF. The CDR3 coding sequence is TGCGCCAGCAGCTTGGCGGCGAAAGAGACCCAGTACTTC.

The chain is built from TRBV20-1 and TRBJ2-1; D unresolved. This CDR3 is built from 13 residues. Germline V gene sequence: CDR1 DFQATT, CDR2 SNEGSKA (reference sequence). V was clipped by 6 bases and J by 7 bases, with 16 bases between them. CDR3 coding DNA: TGCAGTGCAACGTCGACGAAGGTGAATGAGCAGTTCTTC. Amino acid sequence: CSATSTKVNEQFF.

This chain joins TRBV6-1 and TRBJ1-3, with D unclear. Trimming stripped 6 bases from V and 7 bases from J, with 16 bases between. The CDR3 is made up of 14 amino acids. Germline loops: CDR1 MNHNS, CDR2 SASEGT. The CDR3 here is CASSGLVGDNTIYF. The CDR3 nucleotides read TGTGCCAGCAGCGGGTTGGTCGGTGATAACACCATATATTTT.

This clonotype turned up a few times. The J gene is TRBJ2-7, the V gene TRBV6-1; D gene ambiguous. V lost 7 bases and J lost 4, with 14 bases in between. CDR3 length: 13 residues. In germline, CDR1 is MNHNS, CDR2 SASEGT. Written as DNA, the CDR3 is TGTGCCAGCACCCTGACGTGGTCGTACGAGCAGTACTTC. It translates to CASTLTWSYEQYF.

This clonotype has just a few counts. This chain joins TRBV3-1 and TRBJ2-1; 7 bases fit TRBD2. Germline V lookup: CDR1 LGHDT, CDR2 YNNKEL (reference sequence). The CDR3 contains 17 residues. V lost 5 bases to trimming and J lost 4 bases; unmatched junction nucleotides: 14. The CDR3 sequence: CASSENLAVLGYNEQFF. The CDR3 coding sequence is TGTGCCAGCAGCGAAAACCTAGCGGTACTAGGGTACAATGAGCAGTTCTTC.

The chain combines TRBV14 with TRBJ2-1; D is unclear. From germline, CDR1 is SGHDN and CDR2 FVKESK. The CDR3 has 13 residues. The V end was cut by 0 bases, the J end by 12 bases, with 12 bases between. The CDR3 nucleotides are TGTGCCAGCAGCCAAGACTCCCTGTCTGGGCAGTTCTTC. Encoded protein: CASSQDSLSGQFF.

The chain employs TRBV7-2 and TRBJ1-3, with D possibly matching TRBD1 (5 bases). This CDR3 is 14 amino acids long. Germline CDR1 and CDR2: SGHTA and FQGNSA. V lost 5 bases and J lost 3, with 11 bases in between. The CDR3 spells CASSPGRLGNTIYF. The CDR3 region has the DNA TGTGCCAGCAGCCCGGGACGGCTTGGAAACACCATATATTTT.

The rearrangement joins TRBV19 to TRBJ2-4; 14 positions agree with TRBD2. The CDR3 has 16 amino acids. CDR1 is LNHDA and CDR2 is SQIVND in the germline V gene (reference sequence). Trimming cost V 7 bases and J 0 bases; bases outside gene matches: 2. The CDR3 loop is CASKGLAGEAKNIQYF. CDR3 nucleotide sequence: TGTGCCAGTAAGGGACTAGCGGGAGAAGCCAAAAACATTCAGTACTTC.

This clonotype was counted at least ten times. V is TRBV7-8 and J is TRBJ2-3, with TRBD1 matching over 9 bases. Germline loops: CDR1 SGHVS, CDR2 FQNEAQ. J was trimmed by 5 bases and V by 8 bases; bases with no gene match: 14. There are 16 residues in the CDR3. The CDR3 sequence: CASGTGTGNGLDTQYF. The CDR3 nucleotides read TGTGCCAGCGGCACCGGGACAGGGAACGGTTTAGATACGCAGTATTTT.

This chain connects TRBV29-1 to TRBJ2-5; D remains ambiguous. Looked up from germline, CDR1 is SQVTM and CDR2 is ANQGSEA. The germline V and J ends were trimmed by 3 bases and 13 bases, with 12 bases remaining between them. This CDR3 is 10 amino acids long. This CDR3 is CSVDLKKRYF. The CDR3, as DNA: TGCAGCGTTGACTTAAAAAAACGGTACTTC.

CDR3 bases: TGCGCCAGCAGCCAAGATTTCTTAGCGATCACAGATACGCAGTATTTT. Translation gives CASSQDFLAITDTQYF. V and J are TRBV4-1 and TRBJ2-3, with TRBD2 as a possible D gene (5 bases). The CDR3 sequence is 16 residues long. Per the germline V gene, CDR1 is MGHRA and CDR2 is YSYEKL. V was trimmed by 0 bases and J by 2 bases, leaving 12 bases between them.

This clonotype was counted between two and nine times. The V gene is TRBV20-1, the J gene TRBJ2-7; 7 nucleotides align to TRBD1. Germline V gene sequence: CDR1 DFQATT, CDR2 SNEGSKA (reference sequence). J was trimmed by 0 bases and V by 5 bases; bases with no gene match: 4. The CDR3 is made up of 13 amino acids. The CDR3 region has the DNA TGCAGTGCTCGGGACAGCAGCTCCTACGAGCAGTACTTC. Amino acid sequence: CSARDSSSYEQYF.

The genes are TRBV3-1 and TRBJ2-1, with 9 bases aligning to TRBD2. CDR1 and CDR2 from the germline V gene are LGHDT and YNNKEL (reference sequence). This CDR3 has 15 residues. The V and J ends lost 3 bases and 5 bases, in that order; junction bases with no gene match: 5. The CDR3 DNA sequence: TGTGCCAGCAGCCAGAGCGGGAGGTACGACAATGAGCAGTTCTTC. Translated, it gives CASSQSGRYDNEQFF.

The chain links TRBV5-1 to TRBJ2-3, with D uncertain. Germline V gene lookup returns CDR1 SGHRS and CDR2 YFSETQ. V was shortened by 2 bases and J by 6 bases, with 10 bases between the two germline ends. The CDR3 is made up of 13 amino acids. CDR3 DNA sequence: TGCGCCAGCAGCTTAAGGCGTAGGGATACGCAGTATTTT. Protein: CASSLRRRDTQYF. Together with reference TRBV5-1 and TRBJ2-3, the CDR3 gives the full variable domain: KAGVTQTPRYLIKTRGQQVTLSCSPISGHRSVSWYQQTPGQGLQFLFEYFSETQRNKGNFPGRFSGRQFSNSRSEMNVSTLELGDSALYLCASSLRRRDTQYFGPGTRLTVL.

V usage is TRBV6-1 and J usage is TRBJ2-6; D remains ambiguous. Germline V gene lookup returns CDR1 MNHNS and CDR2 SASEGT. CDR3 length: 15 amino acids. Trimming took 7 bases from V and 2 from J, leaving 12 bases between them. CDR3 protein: CASNRLGAGANVLTF. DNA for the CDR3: TGTGCCAGCAATCGCCTGGGCGCTGGGGCCAACGTCCTGACTTTC.

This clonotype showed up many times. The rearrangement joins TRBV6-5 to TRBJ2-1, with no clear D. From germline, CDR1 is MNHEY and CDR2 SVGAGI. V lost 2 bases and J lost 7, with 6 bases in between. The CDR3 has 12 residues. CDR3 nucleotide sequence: TGTGCCAGCAGTTACGGAAGGAATGAGCAGTTCTTC. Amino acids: CASSYGRNEQFF.

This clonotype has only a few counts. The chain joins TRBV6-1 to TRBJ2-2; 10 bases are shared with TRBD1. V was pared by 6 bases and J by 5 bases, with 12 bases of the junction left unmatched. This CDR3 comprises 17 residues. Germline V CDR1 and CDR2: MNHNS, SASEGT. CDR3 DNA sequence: TGTGCCAGCAGGTCTTACCGGGACAGGGGAGGGACCGGGGAGCTGTTTTTT. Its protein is CASRSYRDRGGTGELFF.

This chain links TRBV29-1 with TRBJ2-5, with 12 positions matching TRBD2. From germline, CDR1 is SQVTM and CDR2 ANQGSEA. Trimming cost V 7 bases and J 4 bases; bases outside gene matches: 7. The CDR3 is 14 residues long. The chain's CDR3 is CSANRLAGAETQYF. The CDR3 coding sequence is TGCAGCGCCAATCGACTAGCGGGAGCAGAGACCCAGTACTTC.

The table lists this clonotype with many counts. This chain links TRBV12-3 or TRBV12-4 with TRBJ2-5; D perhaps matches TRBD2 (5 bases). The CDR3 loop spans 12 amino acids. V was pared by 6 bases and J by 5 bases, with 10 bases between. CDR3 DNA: TGTGCCAGCAGCGCGAAGCGGGAGACCCAGTACTTC. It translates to CASSAKRETQYF.

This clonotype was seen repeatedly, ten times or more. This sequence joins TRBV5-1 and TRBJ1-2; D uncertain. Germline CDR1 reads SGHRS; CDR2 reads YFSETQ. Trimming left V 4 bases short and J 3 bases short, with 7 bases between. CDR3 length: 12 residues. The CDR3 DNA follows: TGCGCCAGCAGCCCGGGCGACTATGGCTACACCTTC. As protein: CASSPGDYGYTF.

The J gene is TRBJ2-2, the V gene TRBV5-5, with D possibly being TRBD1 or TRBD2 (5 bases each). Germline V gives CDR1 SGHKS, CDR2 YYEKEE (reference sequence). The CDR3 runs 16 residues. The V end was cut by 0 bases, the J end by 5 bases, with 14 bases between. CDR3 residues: CASSLGDGPGTGELFF. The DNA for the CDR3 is TGTGCCAGCAGCTTGGGGGACGGCCCCGGTACCGGGGAGCTGTTTTTT.

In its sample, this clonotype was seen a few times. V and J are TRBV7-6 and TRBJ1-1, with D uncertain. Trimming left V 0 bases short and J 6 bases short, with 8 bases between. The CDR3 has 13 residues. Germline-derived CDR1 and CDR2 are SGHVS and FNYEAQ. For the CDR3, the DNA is TGTGCCAGCAGCTTAGCGAGTGGTTCTGAAGCTTTCTTT. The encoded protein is CASSLASGSEAFF.

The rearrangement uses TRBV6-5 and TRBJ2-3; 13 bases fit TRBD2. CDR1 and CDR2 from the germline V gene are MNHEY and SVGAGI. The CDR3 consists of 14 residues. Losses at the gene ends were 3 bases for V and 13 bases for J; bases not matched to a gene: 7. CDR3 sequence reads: CASSYKGLAGEKYF. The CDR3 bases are TGTGCCAGCAGTTATAAAGGACTAGCGGGAGAAAAGTATTTT.

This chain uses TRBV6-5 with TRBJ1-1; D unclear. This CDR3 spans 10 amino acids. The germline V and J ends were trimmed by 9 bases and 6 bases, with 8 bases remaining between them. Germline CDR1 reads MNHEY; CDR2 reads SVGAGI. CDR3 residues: CASFSSEAFF. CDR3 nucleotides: TGTGCCAGTTTTTCCTCTGAAGCTTTCTTT.

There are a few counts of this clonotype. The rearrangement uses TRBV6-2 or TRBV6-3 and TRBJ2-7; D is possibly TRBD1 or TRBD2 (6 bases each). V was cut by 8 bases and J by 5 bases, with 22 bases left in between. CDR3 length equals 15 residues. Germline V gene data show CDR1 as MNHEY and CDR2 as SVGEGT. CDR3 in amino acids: CASLPAGQGIHEQYF. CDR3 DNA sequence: TGTGCCAGCCTCCCCGCGGGGCAGGGGATCCACGAGCAGTACTTC.

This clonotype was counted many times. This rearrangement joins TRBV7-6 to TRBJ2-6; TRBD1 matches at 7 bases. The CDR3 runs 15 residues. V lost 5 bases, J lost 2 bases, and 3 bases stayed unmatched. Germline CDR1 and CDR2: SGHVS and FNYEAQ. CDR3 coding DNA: TGTGCCAGCAGCGAAACAGGGGCTGGGGCCAACGTCCTGACTTTC. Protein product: CASSETGAGANVLTF.

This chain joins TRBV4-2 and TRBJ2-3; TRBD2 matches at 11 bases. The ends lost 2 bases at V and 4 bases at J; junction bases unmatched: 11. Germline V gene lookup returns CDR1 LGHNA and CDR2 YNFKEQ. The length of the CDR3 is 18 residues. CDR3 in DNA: TGTGCCAGCAGCCAAAAGGCTAGCGGGGGGAAGGACGCAGATACGCAGTATTTT. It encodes CASSQKASGGKDADTQYF.

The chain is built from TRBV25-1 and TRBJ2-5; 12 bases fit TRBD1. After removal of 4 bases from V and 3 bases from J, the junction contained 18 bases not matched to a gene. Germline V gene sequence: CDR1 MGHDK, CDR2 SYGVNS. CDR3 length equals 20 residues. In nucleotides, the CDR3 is TGTGCCAGCAGTGGAAGACCCCGGGACAGGGGGCGCCGGGGTGAAGAGACCCAGTACTTC. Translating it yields CASSGRPRDRGRRGEETQYF.

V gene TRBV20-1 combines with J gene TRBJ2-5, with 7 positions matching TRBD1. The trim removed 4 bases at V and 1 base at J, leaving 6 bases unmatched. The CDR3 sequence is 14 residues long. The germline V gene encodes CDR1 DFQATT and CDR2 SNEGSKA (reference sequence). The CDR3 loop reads CSATRDRSQETQYF. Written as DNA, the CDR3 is TGCAGTGCTACCCGGGACAGAAGCCAAGAGACCCAGTACTTC.

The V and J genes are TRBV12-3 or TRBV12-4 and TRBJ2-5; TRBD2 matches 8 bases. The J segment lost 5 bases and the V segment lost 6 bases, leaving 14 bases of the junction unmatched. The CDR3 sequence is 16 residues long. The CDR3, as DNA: TGTGCCAGCAGCCCCCGCGGCGGGGGGCCGTGGGAGACCCAGTACTTC. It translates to CASSPRGGGPWETQYF.

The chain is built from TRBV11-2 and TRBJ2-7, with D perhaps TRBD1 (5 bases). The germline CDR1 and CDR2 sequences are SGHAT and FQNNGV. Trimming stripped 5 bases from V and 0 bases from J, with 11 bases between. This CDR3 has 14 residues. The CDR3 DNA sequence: TGTGCCAGCAGCCTGGACATTAGCTCCTACGAGCAGTACTTC. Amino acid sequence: CASSLDISSYEQYF.

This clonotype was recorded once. The CDR3 spells CASSPRGRAASSTGELFF. CDR3 nucleotide sequence: TGTGCCAGCAGCCCACGGGGGAGGGCCGCGTCAAGCACCGGGGAGCTGTTTTTT. This chain joins TRBV12-3 or TRBV12-4 and TRBJ2-2, with TRBD2 matching 7 bases. The CDR3 runs 18 residues. Trimming took 6 bases from V and 4 from J; bases not matched to a gene: 17.